Following are 25 T cell receptor beta chains from one sample sequenced in a study of human T cells and chemical hapten exposure. The sample's time point: pre-sensitization, week 0. Treatment: therapeutic diphenylcyclopropenone sensitization with weekly scalp DPC. TCRdb reanalysed the RACE reads using MiXCR and keeps one entry per CDR3 protein. This sample yields some 400,000 distinct CDR3 sequences, of which 5.1% are seen a single time; 2.5% to 3% belongs to the top ten. The specimen comprised whole blood, sampled in connection with sensitization to the hapten diphenylcyclopropenone (DPC). The receptor source for this set is a woman in her fifties or sixties with alopecia areata. Some clones in this sample may be carry-over from other donors' samples.

This clonotype occurred a few times. The V and J genes are TRBV19 and TRBJ2-3; TRBD1 matches at 8 bases. V shed 2 bases, J shed 3 bases, and the junction held 4 bases outside the gene matches. CDR1 LNHDA and CDR2 SQIVND come from the germline V gene (reference sequence). The length of the CDR3 is 15 residues. Written as DNA, the CDR3 is TGTGCCAGTAGTATACAGGGGGCGATAACAGATACGCAGTATTTT. Its protein is CASSIQGAITDTQYF.

This clonotype was counted ten times or more. The chain joins TRBV6-1 to TRBJ2-1; 10 nucleotides match TRBD1. Looked up from germline, CDR1 is MNHNS and CDR2 is SASEGT. The trim removed 5 bases at V and 6 bases at J, leaving 4 bases unmatched. The CDR3 spans 14 residues. The CDR3 reads CASSPGQGFNEQFF. CDR3 coding DNA: TGTGCCAGCAGTCCGGGACAGGGGTTCAATGAGCAGTTCTTC.

The genes are TRBV20-1 and TRBJ2-3; D remains ambiguous. Trimming stripped 4 bases from V and 2 bases from J, with 13 bases between. The germline V gene has CDR1 DFQATT and CDR2 SNEGSKA (reference sequence). There are 14 residues in the CDR3. The CDR3 region has the DNA TGCAGTGCTACCGGGCATAAGAACACAGATACGCAGTATTTT. Residues: CSATGHKNTDTQYF.

This clonotype was seen repeatedly, ten times or more. V gene TRBV4-2 combines with J gene TRBJ2-1; no reliable D call. The CDR3 is made up of 15 amino acids. Trimming removed 0 bases from V and 4 bases from J, with 10 bases in between. CDR1 and CDR2 from the germline V gene are LGHNA and YNFKEQ. CDR3 sequence: CASSQDRASYNEQFF. The DNA of the CDR3 is TGTGCCAGCAGCCAAGATCGGGCGTCGTACAATGAGCAGTTCTTC.

V usage is TRBV25-1 and J usage is TRBJ1-1; D unresolved. Trimming stripped 7 bases from V and 3 bases from J, with 15 bases between. CDR3 size: 14 residues. CDR1 is MGHDK, CDR2 SYGVNS, per germline. The CDR3: CASNAEGFDTEAFF. CDR3 DNA: TGTGCCAGCAACGCCGAGGGTTTTGACACTGAAGCTTTCTTT.

This clonotype was counted at least ten times. V and J are TRBV11-2 and TRBJ2-1, with unresolved D. Germline loops: CDR1 SGHAT, CDR2 FQNNGV. Trimming removed 4 bases from V and 9 bases from J, with 13 bases in between. This CDR3 contains 13 residues. CDR3 in DNA: TGTGCCAGCAGCTCTTGGAGTATCAGTGAGCAGTTCTTC. It translates to CASSSWSISEQFF.

This clonotype was observed many times. The CDR3 bases are TGTGCCAGCAGTTTAGCGCAGGGCGGTGAAAAACTGTTTTTT. Translating it yields CASSLAQGGEKLFF. The chain combines TRBV12-3 or TRBV12-4 with TRBJ1-4; the D gene is possibly TRBD1 (5 bases). The V gene lost 0 bases and the J gene lost 7 bases, with 9 bases spanning the gap. The CDR3 spans 14 residues.

V gene TRBV4-1 combines with J gene TRBJ2-5; either TRBD1 or TRBD2 may supply D (5 bases each). Germline V CDR1 and CDR2: MGHRA, YSYEKL. V was cut by 1 base and J by 2 bases, with 11 bases left in between. The CDR3 consists of 15 residues. As DNA, the CDR3 is TGCGCCAGCAGCCAAGTCCCGGGACCGCAAGAGACCCAGTACTTC. Protein product: CASSQVPGPQETQYF.

This clonotype was seen repeatedly, ten times or more. The chain carries TRBV6-5 and TRBJ2-5; the D is unclear. The CDR3 is 14 residues long. V lost 0 bases to trimming and J lost 0 bases, with 5 bases between them. The germline CDR1 and CDR2 sequences are MNHEY and SVGAGI. The CDR3 sequence: CASSYSADQETQYF. For the CDR3, the DNA is TGTGCCAGCAGTTACTCTGCAGACCAAGAGACCCAGTACTTC.

This chain joins TRBV7-9 and TRBJ2-1; the D gene is possibly TRBD2 (5 bases). CDR1 SEHNR and CDR2 FQNEAQ come from the germline V gene (reference sequence). The CDR3 contains 15 residues. The V and J ends lost 5 bases and 2 bases respectively, with 13 bases between them. The CDR3 loop reads CASSQTGIAYNEQFF. For the CDR3, the DNA is TGTGCCAGCAGCCAGACCGGGATAGCCTACAATGAGCAGTTCTTC.

This clonotype was seen repeatedly, ten times or more. The chain couples TRBV20-1 to TRBJ2-7; the match to TRBD1 covers 9 bases. The J segment lost 7 bases and the V segment lost 0 bases, leaving 7 bases of the junction unmatched. The CDR3 extends over 14 amino acids. Germline CDR1 and CDR2: DFQATT and SNEGSKA (reference sequence). The CDR3 loop reads CSAREQGANPEQYF. CDR3 coding DNA: TGCAGTGCTAGAGAACAGGGGGCGAACCCAGAGCAGTACTTC.

This sequence joins TRBV13 and TRBJ2-7; 7 bases agree with TRBD1. Germline V gene lookup returns CDR1 PRHDT and CDR2 FYEKMQ (reference sequence). The CDR3 loop spans 15 amino acids. After removal of 4 bases from V and 2 bases from J, the junction contained 8 bases not matched to a gene. CDR3 in DNA: TGTGCCAGCAGCTCCAACCGGGACAGAACCTACGAGCAGTACTTC. Its translation is CASSSNRDRTYEQYF.

This clonotype was seen more than once but under ten times. This rearrangement joins TRBV20-1 to TRBJ2-4; D uncertain. The CDR3 runs to 18 residues. Trimming took off 2 bases at V and 1 base at J, with 21 bases between the two ends. Germline assignment: CDR1 DFQATT and CDR2 SNEGSKA (reference sequence). The CDR3 sequence is CSARSPPTVDGAKNIQYF. The CDR3 bases are TGCAGTGCTAGAAGTCCCCCGACCGTTGACGGGGCCAAAAACATTCAGTACTTC.

This clonotype was detected a few times. The genes are TRBV12-3 or TRBV12-4 and TRBJ1-6; TRBD1 agrees at 7 bases. V lost 7 bases and J lost 5; bases outside the gene matches: 5. The CDR3 has 14 amino acids. CDR3 amino acids: CASNWGTDNSPLHF. The CDR3 DNA sequence: TGTGCCAGCAATTGGGGGACAGATAATTCACCCCTCCACTTT.

The V call is TRBV12-5, the J call TRBJ2-7; no firm D call. CDR3 length: 15 residues. Looked up from germline, CDR1 is LGHNT and CDR2 is FRNRAP. With 5 bases removed from V and 2 bases from J, the gap between germline ends came to 16 bases. CDR3 nucleotide sequence: TGTGCTAGTGGTGGCCGCAGTGGAGACGCCTACGAGCAGTACTTC. This gives the protein CASGGRSGDAYEQYF.

V usage is TRBV2 and J usage is TRBJ2-5, with 8 bases that match TRBD1. The length of the CDR3 is 14 residues. Germline trimming cut 3 bases from V and 5 bases from J; bases unmatched to any gene: 5. Germline V gene data show CDR1 as SNHLY and CDR2 as FYNNEI. CDR3 loop: CASSDRGRGETQYF. CDR3 bases: TGTGCCAGCAGTGACAGGGGGCGCGGGGAGACCCAGTACTTC.

This clonotype was counted only a few times. The chain joins TRBV4-1 to TRBJ1-2, with D hard to call. CDR1 is MGHRA, CDR2 YSYEKL, per germline. The CDR3 runs to 14 residues. Between the trimmed V and J ends, which lost 0 bases and 7 bases, there was a span of 12 bases. The CDR3 loop is CASSQDLWATGYTF. CDR3 bases: TGCGCCAGCAGCCAAGATCTGTGGGCGACTGGCTACACCTTC.

This clonotype was counted many times. The chain is built from TRBV12-3 or TRBV12-4 and TRBJ2-6; no definite D call. The CDR3 has 16 amino acids. With 3 bases removed from V and 4 bases from J, the gap between germline ends came to 13 bases. In nucleotides, the CDR3 is TGTGCCAGCAGTTTGGTCGGGCACTCCGGGGCCAACGTCCTGACTTTC. It specifies CASSLVGHSGANVLTF.

This clonotype was seen a handful of times. The chain joins TRBV20-1 to TRBJ1-5; tentative D call: TRBD1 (5 bases). The CDR3 sequence is 18 residues long. V gave up 5 bases and J gave up 0 bases, with 23 bases separating them. The V gene's germline CDR1 is DFQATT and CDR2 SNEGSKA (reference sequence). DNA of the CDR3: TGCAGTGCTCGGGATTTCGGGGCCAAAAACTATAGCAATCAGCCCCAGCATTTT. This codes for CSARDFGAKNYSNQPQHF.

The genes are TRBV20-1 and TRBJ1-1; D is unresolved. Germline CDR1 reads DFQATT; CDR2 reads SNEGSKA (reference sequence). With 6 bases removed from V and 0 bases from J, the gap between germline ends came to 11 bases. The length of the CDR3 is 13 residues. This CDR3 is CSAHRTVNTEAFF. CDR3 sequence (DNA): TGCAGTGCCCACCGGACGGTGAACACTGAAGCTTTCTTT.

Ten or more counts support this clonotype. This rearrangement joins TRBV7-2 to TRBJ1-1; D uncertain. Per the germline V gene, CDR1 is SGHTA and CDR2 is FQGNSA. This CDR3 spans 13 amino acids. Trimming stripped 6 bases from V and 0 bases from J, with 8 bases between. DNA for the CDR3: TGTGCCAGCAGATTATCGGTGAACACTGAAGCTTTCTTT. This encodes CASRLSVNTEAFF. Full variable domain (rest looked up from reference TRBV7-2 and TRBJ1-1): GAGVSQSPSNKVTEKGKDVELRCDPISGHTALYWYRQSLGQGLEFLIYFQGNSAPDKSGLPSDRFSAERTGGSVSTLTIQRTQQEDSAVYLCASRLSVNTEAFFGQGTRLTVV.

This clonotype was observed at least ten times. The rearrangement links TRBV27 to TRBJ1-4; D gene unclear. Germline CDR1 reads MNHEY; CDR2 reads SMNVEV (reference sequence). Trimming took 3 bases from V and 7 from J, leaving 15 bases between them. The CDR3 sequence is 15 residues long. DNA of the CDR3: TGTGCCAGCAGTTTCGCAGGCTCCCGGGGTGAAAAACTGTTTTTT. Its translation is CASSFAGSRGEKLFF.

This clonotype was seen repeatedly, ten times or more. The chain links TRBV6-2 or TRBV6-3 to TRBJ1-5; 7 bases align to TRBD1. V was clipped by 6 bases and J by 3 bases; unmatched bases: 2. Germline values: CDR1 MNHEY, CDR2 SVGEGT. This CDR3 is 13 amino acids long. CDR3: CASRQGINQPQHF. CDR3 sequence (DNA): TGTGCCAGCAGACAGGGGATCAATCAGCCCCAGCATTTT.

Only a few counts were recorded for this clonotype. CDR3 in DNA: TGTGCCACCAGCAGAGATCGGTCAGCGGGTTCACCCCTCCACTTT. Its protein is CATSRDRSAGSPLHF. This sequence joins TRBV15 and TRBJ1-6; no firm D call. The CDR3 loop spans 15 amino acids. V lost 0 bases and J 9 bases, leaving 12 bases between the germline ends. Germline V gives CDR1 LNHNV, CDR2 YYDKDF (reference sequence).

This clonotype came up a few times. The gene calls are TRBV12-3 or TRBV12-4 and TRBJ1-1; D is unresolved. This CDR3 is 14 amino acids long. Trimming left V 2 bases short and J 2 bases short, with 9 bases between. CDR3 nucleotides: TGTGCCAGCAGTTTAACACCTATCAACACTGAAGCTTTCTTT. It specifies CASSLTPINTEAFF.